This TCR beta chain was retrieved from a study of cytomegalovirus exposure and HLA in healthy donors. Study-level background: Among about 179 million T cells, an earlier analysis found 95 million to 140 million unique TCR beta sequences. Study-wide findings and caveats: Upon later analysis, TCR association rates were observed to vary by HLA locus, being highest for DRB1 and lowest for HLA-C. Roughly uniform sequencing depth across donors was assumed, possibly incorrectly.

With respect to this clone: The antigen remains undetermined.

V lost 5 bases to trimming and J lost 0 bases, with 14 bases between them. Germline V gene lookup returns CDR1 SNHLY and CDR2 FYNNEI. The CDR3 extends over 17 amino acids. Each donor's status was that of a healthy bone marrow donor. PCR amplification relied on 60 Vbeta primers (plus 13 Jbeta primers). The method was immunoSEQ multiplex PCR; TCRdb's version includes in-frame clones alone and lacks a portion of them. The sample shows 100,000 to 150,000 clones, about 70% of them seen only once. This sequence was found in an older woman in good health and CMV-seropositive. Sequences were obtained from PBMCs. The V and J genes are TRBV2 and TRBJ1-6; no clear D. The DNA for the CDR3 is TGTGCCAGCAGTCTGACGCGACTGAGCTCCTATAATTCACCCCTCCACTTT. Its protein is CASSLTRLSSYNSPLHF.